This T cell receptor (beta chain) was found in a study of graft-versus-host responses after intestinal transplantation. Study information: Recipients had transplants, and these were multivisceral, liver-intestinal, or isolated intestinal. Anti-thymocyte globulin induction was given to all recipients, followed by tacrolimus and steroids for roughly 3 years. Points from the study as a whole: The presence of high graft-versus-host to host-versus-graft clonal ratios in allografts characterized patients with graft-donor T cell macrochimerism.

Clones were sequenced by immunoSEQ multiplex PCR, and TCRdb holds only the in-frame ones, with some missing. The repertoire holds about 120,000 clones, with approximately 95% as singletons. Germline CDR1 and CDR2: MNHNS and SASEGT. CDR3 length: 13 amino acids. Of note for this clone: No antigen is known for it.

This sequence originates from a human donor who received an intestinal transplant. V is TRBV6-1 and J is TRBJ2-5; TRBD2 might be the D (5 bases). The better agreement between TRBJ2-7 and the DNA end casts doubt on the J call. The sequences come from unstimulated CD8+ T cells sorted from spleen or lymph node cells, collected before intestinal transplant. The CDR3 region is CASGEKEFYEQYF. CDR3 bases: TGTGCCAGCGGGGAGAAGGAATTTTACGAGCAGTACTTC.